The clone carrying this T cell receptor (beta chain) appeared a few times. The data were taken from a study of a mutant IDH1 vaccine in newly diagnosed glioma. Study overall: Patients were pretreated with radiotherapy, temozolomide, or both, mostly both.

Time point denoted: baseline, week 1 (first vaccination visit). Treatment reported: pre-vaccination baseline after standard-of-care therapy. The V gene end was trimmed by 0 bases and the J gene end by 0 bases; junction bases not matched to a gene: 8. The CDR3 length is 18 residues. Germline lookup yields CDR1 MDHEN and CDR2 SYDVKM. Profiling relied on immunoSEQ multiplex PCR, and the TCRdb table lists in-frame clones only, not all of them. The table lists 12,000 to 15,000 clones, 80% to 90% of them singletons. Sequencing used PBMCs, obtained from a glioma patient treated with radiotherapy, temozolomide or both. The clonotype originates from a woman in her 40s with glioma. Some clones in this sample may be carry-over from other donors' samples. The gene calls are TRBV28 and TRBJ1-5, with 7 bases aligning to TRBD1. The CDR3 nucleotides read TGTGCCAGCAGTTTATGGGGGGACAGCCAGTATAGCAATCAGCCCCAGCATTTT. As protein: CASSLWGDSQYSNQPQHF.